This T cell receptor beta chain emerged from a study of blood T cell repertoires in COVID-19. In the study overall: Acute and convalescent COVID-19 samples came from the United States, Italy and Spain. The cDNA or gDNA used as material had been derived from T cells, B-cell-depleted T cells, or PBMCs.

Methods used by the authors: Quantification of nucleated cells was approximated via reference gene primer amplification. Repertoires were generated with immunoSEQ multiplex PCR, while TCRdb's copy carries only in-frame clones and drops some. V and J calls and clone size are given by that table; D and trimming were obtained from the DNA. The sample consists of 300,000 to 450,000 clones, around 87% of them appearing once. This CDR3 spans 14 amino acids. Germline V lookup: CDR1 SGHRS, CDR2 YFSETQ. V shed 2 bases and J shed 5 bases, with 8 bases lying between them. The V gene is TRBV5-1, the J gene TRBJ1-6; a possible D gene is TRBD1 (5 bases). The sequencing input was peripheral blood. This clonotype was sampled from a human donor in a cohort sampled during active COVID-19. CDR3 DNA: TGCGCCAGCAGCTTCGACAGAGATAATTCACCCCTCCACTTT. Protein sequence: CASSFDRDNSPLHF.